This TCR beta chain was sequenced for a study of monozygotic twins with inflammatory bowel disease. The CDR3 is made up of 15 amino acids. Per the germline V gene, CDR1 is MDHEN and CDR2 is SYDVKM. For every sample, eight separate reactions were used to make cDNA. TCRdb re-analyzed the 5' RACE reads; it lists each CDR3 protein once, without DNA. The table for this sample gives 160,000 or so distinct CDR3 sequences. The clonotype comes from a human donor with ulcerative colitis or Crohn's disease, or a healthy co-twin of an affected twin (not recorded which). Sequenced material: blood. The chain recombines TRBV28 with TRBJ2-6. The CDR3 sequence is CASSIQGSGANVLTF.